This TCR beta chain was found in a study of response to subunit inactivated influenza vaccine. This clonotype was observed a few times. The germline gene is not matched at one end of the junction; a read error may be the cause. CDR1 and CDR2 from the germline V gene are SQVTM and ANQGSEA. The CDR3 sequence is 13 residues long. TCRdb reanalysed the RT-PCR reads using MiXCR and keeps one entry per CDR3 protein. The data show 500,000 to 600,000 distinct CDR3 sequences, roughly 10% seen once. The sample was also linked to a second study, of T cells expressing NK-cell markers. This second study says: Production of TCR beta cDNA relied on 5'RACE template switching with UMIs.

The receptor was isolated from a man aged 45-65 years who received an inactivated influenza vaccine. The genes are TRBV29-1 and TRBJ2-3; D is possibly TRBD1 or TRBD2 (5 bases each). Sample: PBMCs from blood, taken on the day of vaccination. The CDR3 region is CCVDWDSTDTQYF. In nucleotides, the CDR3 is TGCTGCGTAGACTGGGACAGCACAGATACGCAGTATTTT.